This T cell receptor beta chain was identified during a study of T cell repertoires and Cas9 in healthy adults. Some clones are missing from TCRdb's copy, which holds only in-frame ones; the method was immunoSEQ multiplex PCR. The sample records 20,000 to 25,000 clones, about 92% being singletons. Study findings and constraints: Reportedly, SpCas9-reactive effector T cell proliferation and function were mitigated by SpCas9-reactive Tregs in vitro.

About this clone itself: Its antigen is unknown.

This sequence originates from a human donor in good health. Sequencing was carried out using CD4+ effector T cells (CD127+, CD25-, CD137-, CD154-) from PBMCs; culture status not recorded.

CDR3 sequence (DNA): TGTGCCAGCAGCCCCAGGGGCAGGGGGTATGGCTACACCTTC. Encoded protein: CASSPRGRGYGYTF. The chain has TRBV2 and TRBJ1-2; 7 bases align to TRBD1. The germline V gene encodes CDR1 SNHLY and CDR2 FYNNEI. V lost 6 bases and J lost 5; bases outside the gene matches: 9. The CDR3 is 14 amino acids.